The 32 T cell receptor beta chains below all came from one sample that was sequenced in a study of long-term antiretroviral therapy in people with HIV. The libraries were made with immunoSEQ v3.0 at survey level. TCRdb keeps only in-frame clones here, not all; method: immunoSEQ multiplex PCR. The sample records about 25,000 clones, around 85% being singletons. The specimen comprised unsorted PBMCs, sampled 1.2 years after starting antiretroviral therapy. Source of these receptors: a man between 50 and 59 years old with HIV.

This sequence joins TRBV7-9 and TRBJ1-4, with D possibly TRBD1 on 5 matching bases. The CDR3 contains 13 residues. Trimming took off 0 bases at V and 6 bases at J, with 5 bases between the two ends. CDR1 SEHNR and CDR2 FQNEAQ come from the germline V gene (reference sequence). The CDR3 DNA is TGTGCCAGCAGCTTAGCGGGACATGAAAAACTGTTTTTT. Amino acid sequence: CASSLAGHEKLFF.

The chain links TRBV5-1 to TRBJ1-3; unclear D gene. CDR1 is SGHRS and CDR2 is YFSETQ in the germline V gene. Deletions cut 0 bases from V and 0 bases from J, with 7 bases between. This CDR3 comprises 15 residues. CDR3 in amino acids: CASSLGGVSGNTIYF. CDR3 DNA: TGCGCCAGCAGCTTGGGTGGAGTCTCTGGAAACACCATATATTTT.

The V gene is TRBV5-6, the J gene TRBJ1-1; D not resolved. CDR3 length: 14 residues. Trimming shortened V by 4 bases and J by 3 bases, and 13 bases separated the two germline ends. Germline V gene lookup returns CDR1 SGHDT and CDR2 YYEEEE. DNA for the CDR3: TGTGCCAGCAGCCGGGCCTTGAGGGACACTGAAGCTTTCTTT. As protein: CASSRALRDTEAFF.

Worth noting for this clone: Germline is not matched at one junction end, which may reflect a read error. The rearrangement links TRBV7-3 to TRBJ1-2; D ambiguous. The CDR3 loop spans 14 amino acids. Germline CDR1 and CDR2: SGHTA and FQGTGA. CDR3 sequence reads: CASSPLPGNHGYTF. CDR3 bases: TGTGCCAGCAGCCCCTTACCGGGTAACCATGGCTACACCTTC.

The chain couples TRBV13 to TRBJ2-2; tentatively, D is TRBD2 (5 bases). The CDR3 sequence is 16 residues long. The V end was cut by 1 base, the J end by 1 base, with 10 bases between. In germline, CDR1 is PRHDT, CDR2 FYEKMQ (reference sequence). Written as DNA, the CDR3 is TGTGCCAGCAGCTTAGCTGCTAGCCGGAACACCGGGGAGCTGTTTTTT. Translation: CASSLAASRNTGELFF.

The chain uses TRBV21-1 and TRBJ2-5. TRBV21-1 is classified as a pseudogene. The CDR3 runs to 14 residues. In DNA form, the CDR3 reads TGTGCCAGCAGCAAAAGGACGGGCGGAGAGACCCAGTACTTC. Its protein product is CASSKRTGGETQYF.

This rearrangement joins TRBV27 to TRBJ1-2; 8 positions match TRBD1. The V gene's germline CDR1 is MNHEY and CDR2 SMNVEV (reference sequence). The V gene end was trimmed by 2 bases and the J gene end by 6 bases; junction bases not matched to a gene: 8. The CDR3 covers 15 residues. In nucleotides, the CDR3 is TGTGCCAGCAGTTTAACTCCGACAGGGGCTGATGGCTACACCTTC. It is translated as CASSLTPTGADGYTF.

This clone was seen just once. The DNA for the CDR3 is TGCGCCAGCAGCTTGGATCTAGCGGGGAGAGAGACCCAGTACTTC. Protein: CASSLDLAGRETQYF. The chain is built from TRBV5-1 and TRBJ2-5; TRBD2 matches at 9 bases. The CDR3 has 15 residues. V lost 0 bases, J lost 4 bases, and 4 bases stayed unmatched. Looked up from germline, CDR1 is SGHRS and CDR2 is YFSETQ.

The rearrangement uses TRBV28 and TRBJ1-1; a weak D match, TRBD1 (6 bases). Trimming removed 2 bases at V and 10 bases at J, with 14 bases between. Germline lookup yields CDR1 MDHEN and CDR2 SYDVKM. The CDR3 is made up of 13 amino acids. The DNA for the CDR3 is TGTGCCAGCAGTTTACGCTTCGGGGGGCTAGCTTTCTTT. Its translation is CASSLRFGGLAFF.

This clone was seen only once. This rearrangement joins TRBV21-1 to TRBJ1-1; TRBD1 was called by the table and not checked on the DNA. TRBV21-1 is classified as a pseudogene. This CDR3 is built from 15 residues. CDR3 in amino acids: CASSKERDRSTEAFF. DNA of the CDR3: TGTGCCAGCAGCAAAGAACGCGACAGGAGCACTGAAGCTTTCTTT.

A few counts support this clone. The rearrangement links TRBV9 to TRBJ2-2; D is unclear. The germline V gene has CDR1 SGDLS and CDR2 YYNGEE. Trimming shortened V by 4 bases and J by 6 bases, and 7 bases separated the two germline ends. The CDR3 consists of 12 residues. The DNA of the CDR3 is TGTGCCAGCAGCCTAGGAGCCGGGGAGCTGTTTTTT. This gives the protein CASSLGAGELFF.

The chain carries TRBV30 and TRBJ1-2; possible D gene TRBD1, 5 bases. CDR1 and CDR2 (germline): GTSNPN, SVGIG (reference sequence). V dropped 5 bases and J dropped 5 bases, with 18 bases sitting between them. CDR3 size: 14 residues. The CDR3 reads CAWVDAGPGYGYTF. DNA for the CDR3: TGTGCCTGGGTTGACGCGGGGCCAGGGTATGGCTACACCTTC.

The V call is TRBV9, the J call TRBJ2-7; perhaps TRBD1 as D (5 bases). The CDR3 consists of 12 residues. Germline CDR1 SGDLS, CDR2 YYNGEE. The germline V and J ends were trimmed by 1 base and 6 bases, with 8 bases remaining between them. The CDR3 coding sequence is TGTGCCAGCAGCGTACAGGGTTCCGAGCAGTACTTC. This encodes CASSVQGSEQYF.

The chain recombines TRBV2 with TRBJ1-2; D is perhaps TRBD1 (5 bases). The CDR3 runs to 16 residues. The germline V gene has CDR1 SNHLY and CDR2 FYNNEI. With 4 bases removed from V and 4 bases from J, the gap between germline ends came to 19 bases. CDR3 nucleotides: TGTGCCAGCAGTGGGACAAGAGCTATGGCGGCCTATGGCTACACCTTC. It encodes CASSGTRAMAAYGYTF.

The V gene is TRBV19, the J gene TRBJ1-2; weak D call: TRBD1 (5 bases). Trimming pared 4 bases from V and 7 bases from J, leaving 13 bases between. CDR3 length: 13 residues. The germline V gene encodes CDR1 LNHDA and CDR2 SQIVND (reference sequence). The CDR3 DNA is TGTGCCAGTAGTACGGACAAGGACTCTGGCTACACCTTC. This sequence encodes CASSTDKDSGYTF.

The chain recombines TRBV18 with TRBJ2-5; D perhaps matches TRBD1 (5 bases). V shed 5 bases and J shed 2 bases, with 12 bases lying between them. Germline values: CDR1 KGHSH, CDR2 LQKENI. There are 14 residues in the CDR3. The CDR3, as DNA: TGTGCCAGCTCATCAATCGGACAACAAGAGACCCAGTACTTC. It encodes CASSSIGQQETQYF.

J is TRBJ2-2 and V is TRBV14; D not resolved. Per germline, CDR1 SGHDN and CDR2 FVKESK. V was clipped by 2 bases and J by 4 bases, with 11 bases between them. There are 15 residues in the CDR3. CDR3 sequence: CASSQIVLSTGELFF. The CDR3 DNA sequence: TGTGCCAGCAGCCAAATAGTACTCTCCACCGGGGAGCTGTTTTTT.

J is TRBJ2-5 and V is TRBV7-8; D gene uncertain. The ends were cut back, 2 bases at V and 4 bases at J, with 11 bases in the middle. This CDR3 has 14 amino acids. Germline values: CDR1 SGHVS, CDR2 FQNEAQ. CDR3 coding DNA: TGTGCCAGCAGCTTAATAATAGCAGCAGAGACCCAGTACTTC. This encodes CASSLIIAAETQYF.

The chain recombines TRBV11-1 with TRBJ2-1; perhaps TRBD1 as D (5 bases). The CDR3 is 16 amino acids. Trimming cost V 5 bases and J 7 bases, with 21 bases left between them. Germline V CDR1 and CDR2: SGHAT, FQDESV (reference sequence). The CDR3 nucleotides read TGTGCCAGCAGCCTCGGAAGCAGGGCCAACCGAAATGAGCAGTTCTTC. This encodes CASSLGSRANRNEQFF.

This sequence joins TRBV28 and TRBJ2-1; 8 bases are shared with TRBD2. Trimming cost V 4 bases and J 6 bases; bases outside gene matches: 8. This CDR3 comprises 15 residues. Per germline, CDR1 MDHEN and CDR2 SYDVKM. The CDR3 sequence is CASSSSGRGANEQFF. The DNA for the CDR3 is TGTGCCAGCAGTTCTAGCGGGCGGGGGGCCAATGAGCAGTTCTTC.

The rearrangement uses TRBV6-5 and TRBJ1-2, with a weak D call TRBD1 (5 bases). The V and J ends lost 6 bases and 2 bases respectively, with 16 bases between them. Germline-derived CDR1 and CDR2 are MNHEY and SVGAGI. This CDR3 contains 15 residues. The CDR3 nucleotides read TGTGCCAGCAGCGTGGCGGGACCGGGAAACTATGGCTACACCTTC. Translating gives CASSVAGPGNYGYTF.

The chain employs TRBV19 and TRBJ1-4; D possibly corresponds to TRBD1 (6 bases). Germline V gives CDR1 LNHDA, CDR2 SQIVND (reference sequence). This CDR3 has 14 amino acids. Trimming removed 3 bases from V and 7 bases from J, with 12 bases in between. The chain's CDR3 is CASSIGGGREKLFF. The CDR3 region has the DNA TGTGCCAGTAGTATCGGGGGGGGGCGTGAAAAACTGTTTTTT.

V and J are TRBV7-2 and TRBJ1-1; TRBD1 matches at 7 bases. With V trimmed by 6 bases and J by 0 bases, 7 bases remained unmatched. Germline assignment: CDR1 SGHTA and CDR2 FQGNSA. This CDR3 comprises 15 residues. CDR3 region: CASRLQGGVNTEAFF. The DNA of the CDR3 is TGTGCCAGCAGGCTCCAGGGGGGGGTGAACACTGAAGCTTTCTTT.

The V call is TRBV5-8, the J call TRBJ2-7, with TRBD1 as a possible D gene (5 bases). In germline, CDR1 is SGHTS, CDR2 YDEGEE. This CDR3 has 15 residues. V dropped 0 bases and J dropped 6 bases, with 16 bases sitting between them. CDR3 nucleotides: TGTGCCAGCAGCTTGGTTGGGCAGGGAAGGGGCGAGCAGTACTTC. Translating it yields CASSLVGQGRGEQYF.

This clone was picked up a small number of times. The chain couples TRBV11-3 to TRBJ1-1; no clear D gene. V was trimmed by 4 bases and J by 11 bases, leaving 14 bases between them. The germline CDR1 and CDR2 sequences are SGHNT and YENEEA. The CDR3 runs 12 residues. The CDR3 sequence is CASSSGSWPAFF. In nucleotides, the CDR3 is TGTGCCAGCAGCTCTGGGAGCTGGCCGGCTTTCTTT.

This rearrangement joins TRBV6-1 to TRBJ1-1, with TRBD1 identical over 7 bases. This CDR3 contains 13 residues. The V and J ends lost 8 bases and 4 bases, in that order; junction bases with no gene match: 7. CDR1 and CDR2 (germline): MNHNS, SASEGT. This CDR3 reads CASVTGVGTEAFF. CDR3 nucleotide sequence: TGTGCCAGCGTCACAGGGGTCGGCACTGAAGCTTTCTTT.

This clone was seen once. V gene TRBV6-6 combines with J gene TRBJ1-1, with D perhaps matching TRBD1 (5 bases). This CDR3 contains 15 residues. Trimming took off 4 bases at V and 5 bases at J, with 17 bases between the two ends. The germline V gene encodes CDR1 MNHNY and CDR2 SVGAGI (reference sequence). CDR3 sequence (DNA): TGTGCCAGCAGTTCGACAGCCTTAGGAGGGACTGAAGCTTTCTTT. Translated, it gives CASSSTALGGTEAFF.

This chain links TRBV7-6 with TRBJ2-6; D unclear. CDR1 is SGHVS, CDR2 FNYEAQ, per germline. This CDR3 is 15 amino acids long. The ends were cut back, 6 bases at V and 2 bases at J, with 11 bases in the middle. The CDR3: CASSTIRAGANVLTF. DNA for the CDR3: TGTGCCAGCAGTACAATAAGGGCTGGGGCCAACGTCCTGACTTTC.

CDR3 coding DNA: TGCGCCAGCAGCTTGGGGGTAAAACGAGGGGCGGATGAAAAACTGTTTTTT. Translated, it gives CASSLGVKRGADEKLFF. This chain links TRBV5-1 with TRBJ1-4; tentatively, D is TRBD1 (5 bases). This CDR3 region has 17 residues. V gave up 0 bases and J gave up 6 bases, with 18 bases separating them. Per the germline V gene, CDR1 is SGHRS and CDR2 is YFSETQ.

The chain employs TRBV28 and TRBJ2-5; 11 bases are a match to TRBD1. CDR3 length equals 14 residues. Germline loops: CDR1 MDHEN, CDR2 SYDVKM. With V trimmed by 8 bases and J by 9 bases, 11 bases remained unmatched. DNA for the CDR3: TGTGCCAGCCAAGGGACAGGGGGGCGGTGGGCCCAGTACTTC. Translating it yields CASQGTGGRWAQYF.

The count of this clone is one. A junction boundary mismatches the germline segment, possibly from a read error. This same CDR3 is encoded by further DNA sequences in the sample. The J gene is TRBJ1-5, the V gene TRBV30; D is unresolved. Germline V CDR1 and CDR2: GTSNPN, SVGIG (reference sequence). This CDR3 region has 14 residues. The CDR3 DNA reads TGTGCCTGGAGTGTAGGCCCCGGTCAACAGCCTCAGCATTTT. It translates to CAWSVGPGQQPQHF.

V usage is TRBV7-6 and J usage is TRBJ2-1; D remains unclear. V was shortened by 0 bases and J by 0 bases, with 6 bases between the two germline ends. The CDR3 consists of 15 residues. Germline CDR1 reads SGHVS; CDR2 reads FNYEAQ. The CDR3 DNA reads TGTGCCAGCAGCTTAGCGGATGGCTCCTACAATGAGCAGTTCTTC. Its translation: CASSLADGSYNEQFF.